The 29 T cell receptor beta chains given below trace back to one sample, sequenced in a study of vaccination effects on CD4 cells after COVID-19. No antigen is known for these receptors. Generated by immunoSEQ multiplex PCR, the TCRdb table keeps only in-frame clones and is missing some. This sample has some 28,000 clones, with about 62% found just once. At the end of over 8 days of culture, CD4+ T cells were isolated. The sample here was CD4+ T cells from PBMCs cultured without peptide, taken before COVID-19 vaccination. These receptors originate from a human donor who received a COVID-19 vaccine.

The sample holds a few counts of this clone. The chain combines TRBV5-1 with TRBJ2-2; D ambiguous. V was shortened by 0 bases and J by 4 bases, with 7 bases between the two germline ends. The CDR3 covers 14 residues. CDR1 SGHRS and CDR2 YFSETQ come from the germline V gene. The CDR3 reads CASSLAQSTGELFF. As DNA, the CDR3 is TGCGCCAGCAGCTTGGCCCAGAGCACCGGGGAGCTGTTTTTT.

The chain recombines TRBV3-1 (or the pseudogene TRBV3-2) with TRBJ2-7; 13 bases agree with TRBD2. This CDR3 has 18 amino acids. V lost 4 bases to trimming and J lost 1 base; unmatched junction nucleotides: 10. CDR1 LGHDT and CDR2 YNNKEL come from the germline V gene (reference sequence). CDR3: CASSRKSPGLAGSYEQYF. CDR3 bases: TGTGCCAGCAGCCGTAAGAGTCCGGGACTAGCGGGGTCCTACGAGCAGTACTTC.

The V and J genes are TRBV4-1 and TRBJ2-5, with TRBD2 matching over 10 bases. Per germline, CDR1 MGHRA and CDR2 YSYEKL. Germline trimming cut 4 bases from V and 7 bases from J; bases unmatched to any gene: 9. The CDR3 is made up of 15 amino acids. Written as DNA, the CDR3 is TGCGCCAGCAGCCTCTCAGCGGGAGGGCCCGGGACCCAGTACTTC. It is translated as CASSLSAGGPGTQYF.

V is TRBV7-9 and J is TRBJ1-1, with no clear D. Deletions cut 7 bases from V and 5 bases from J, with 29 bases between. The CDR3 totals 18 residues. Germline V lookup: CDR1 SEHNR, CDR2 FQNEAQ (reference sequence). CDR3 nucleotide sequence: TGTGCCAGCAAACTCGTCGACTGGAATCAGAACGAGTGGACTGAAGCTTTCTTT. Amino acid sequence: CASKLVDWNQNEWTEAFF.

The V and J genes are TRBV15 and TRBJ2-7, with TRBD2 identical over 12 bases. CDR3 length equals 19 residues. CDR1 LNHNV and CDR2 YYDKDF come from the germline V gene (reference sequence). Trimming cost V 3 bases and J 2 bases; bases outside gene matches: 14. CDR3 protein: CATSRDYPQLAGGPYEQYF. The CDR3 bases are TGTGCCACCAGCAGGGACTATCCCCAGCTAGCGGGAGGGCCCTACGAGCAGTACTTC.

The chain combines TRBV21-1 with TRBJ1-2; no DNA check was done on the table's D call, TRBD1. TRBV21-1 is assigned pseudogene status. The CDR3 contains 16 residues. The CDR3 loop is CASSKLQGVTRNGYTF. The CDR3 DNA reads TGTGCCAGCAGCAAATTACAGGGAGTAACAAGGAATGGCTACACCTTC.

The CDR3 loop is CASSQDTTRGNEQFF. For the CDR3, the DNA is TGTGCCAGCAGCCAAGATACTACTAGGGGCAATGAGCAGTTCTTC. This sequence joins TRBV3-1 (or the pseudogene TRBV3-2) and TRBJ2-1, with D possibly being TRBD1 or TRBD2 (5 bases each). The V gene's germline CDR1 is LGHDT and CDR2 YNNKEL (reference sequence). This CDR3 has 15 residues. The ends were cut back, 0 bases at V and 6 bases at J, with 12 bases in the middle.

The chain employs TRBV19 and TRBJ2-7, with D unresolved. The CDR3 is 13 residues long. V lost 3 bases to trimming and J lost 3 bases, with 9 bases between them. Germline CDR1 and CDR2: LNHDA and SQIVND (reference sequence). Here the CDR3 reads CASSIGNSYEQYF. In DNA form, the CDR3 reads TGTGCCAGTAGTATTGGGAACAGCTACGAGCAGTACTTC.

This clone came up a few times. V and J are TRBV11-3 and TRBJ2-1; TRBD1 or TRBD2 may be the D gene (6 bases each). V was pared by 5 bases and J by 8 bases, with 16 bases between. This CDR3 is 14 amino acids long. The germline V gene has CDR1 SGHNT and CDR2 YENEEA. The CDR3 here is CASSIGAGGYEQFF. The CDR3 DNA follows: TGTGCCAGCAGCATAGGGGCCGGGGGCTATGAGCAGTTCTTC.

V gene TRBV2 combines with J gene TRBJ1-4; the match to TRBD1 covers 9 bases. CDR3 size: 15 residues. The V segment lost 7 bases and the J segment 7 bases; nucleotides outside the gene matches: 10. Germline-derived CDR1 and CDR2 are SNHLY and FYNNEI. Written as DNA, the CDR3 is TGTGCCAGCATTTCGGAGAACAGGGGGCTTGAAAAACTGTTTTTT. It yields the protein CASISENRGLEKLFF.

V gene TRBV3-1 (or the pseudogene TRBV3-2) combines with J gene TRBJ1-5; a weak D match, TRBD1 (6 bases). The V gene lost 4 bases and the J gene lost 2 bases, with 15 bases spanning the gap. This CDR3 spans 16 amino acids. Germline CDR1 reads LGHDT; CDR2 reads YNNKEL (reference sequence). CDR3 sequence: CASSPSTRGGNQPQHF. In DNA form, the CDR3 reads TGTGCCAGCAGCCCCAGCACCAGGGGCGGCAATCAGCCCCAGCATTTT.

The J gene is TRBJ1-5, the V gene TRBV18, with 11 bases that match TRBD1. This CDR3 is 16 amino acids long. The germline V gene encodes CDR1 KGHSH and CDR2 LQKENI. J gave up 6 bases and V 6 bases, and 10 bases lay outside the gene matches. This CDR3 is CASSHSGQGAGQPQHF. The DNA of the CDR3 is TGTGCCAGCTCGCACTCTGGACAGGGGGCGGGTCAGCCCCAGCATTTT.

This clone has more than one count but fewer than ten. The chain has TRBV5-5 and TRBJ2-3; tentative D call: TRBD2 (6 bases). Germline CDR1 and CDR2: SGHKS and YYEKEE (reference sequence). Deletions cut 4 bases from V and 0 bases from J, with 15 bases between. The CDR3 covers 16 residues. In nucleotides, the CDR3 is TGTGCCAGCAGCCCTTTAGCGGCTCCTAGCACAGATACGCAGTATTTT. Translated: CASSPLAAPSTDTQYF.

The genes are TRBV14 and TRBJ2-1; D may be TRBD2 (5 bases). CDR3 length: 15 amino acids. Germline V gene data show CDR1 as SGHDN and CDR2 as FVKESK. V lost 0 bases to trimming and J lost 6 bases, with 12 bases between them. CDR3 coding DNA: TGTGCCAGCAGCCAAGATTCTAGCTCGGGCAATGAGCAGTTCTTC. It translates to CASSQDSSSGNEQFF.

The V gene is TRBV6-5, the J gene TRBJ2-7, with D unresolved. Germline V CDR1 and CDR2: MNHEY, SVGAGI. Trimming removed 4 bases at V and 3 bases at J, with 19 bases between. The CDR3 spans 16 residues. DNA of the CDR3: TGTGCCAGCAGTTTCAATCCACGGGTGATAAGCTACGAGCAGTACTTC. As protein: CASSFNPRVISYEQYF.

This chain joins TRBV20-1 and TRBJ1-2, with no clear D. CDR1 and CDR2 from the germline V gene are DFQATT and SNEGSKA (reference sequence). The CDR3 loop spans 13 amino acids. V was clipped by 3 bases and J by 0 bases, with 8 bases between them. CDR3 amino acids: CSASLVANYGYTF. As DNA, the CDR3 is TGCAGTGCTAGTTTGGTGGCTAACTATGGCTACACCTTC.

The V call is TRBV6-1, the J call TRBJ2-4; 10 nucleotides match TRBD2. V trimming: 1 base; J trimming: 4 bases; junction bases outside the gene matches: 1. Per the germline V gene, CDR1 is MNHNS and CDR2 is SASEGT. CDR3 length: 15 residues. The chain's CDR3 is CASSEGTSGKNIQYF. The CDR3 nucleotides are TGTGCCAGCAGTGAAGGGACTAGCGGAAAAAACATTCAGTACTTC.

The rearrangement links TRBV21-1 to TRBJ1-6. TRBV21-1 is a known pseudogene. CDR3 length equals 18 residues. The DNA of the CDR3 is TGTGCCAGCAGCAAAGCGCTTTTGGGGAGCTCCTATAATTCACCCCTCCACTTT. Translation: CASSKALLGSSYNSPLHF.

The V and J genes are TRBV10-1 and TRBJ2-5; D ambiguous. The germline V gene has CDR1 WNHNN and CDR2 SYGVQD (reference sequence). Trimming left V 1 base short and J 5 bases short, with 5 bases between. This CDR3 contains 12 residues. CDR3 DNA sequence: TGCGCCAGCAGTGAGTTGTTGGAGACCCAGTACTTC. As protein: CASSELLETQYF.

This clone was recorded once. This chain joins TRBV5-4 and TRBJ2-7, with D possibly TRBD2 on 5 matching bases. The CDR3 consists of 18 residues. Trimming took off 2 bases at V and 3 bases at J, with 24 bases between the two ends. The V gene's germline CDR1 is SGHNT and CDR2 YYREEE (reference sequence). The CDR3 reads CASSFVLFGFSGNYEQYF. CDR3 in DNA: TGTGCCAGCAGCTTCGTTCTCTTTGGCTTCAGCGGAAACTACGAGCAGTACTTC.

V and J are TRBV30 and TRBJ2-5; D gene uncertain. The germline V and J ends were trimmed by 1 base and 3 bases, with 6 bases remaining between them. In germline, CDR1 is GTSNPN, CDR2 SVGIG (reference sequence). The CDR3 sequence is 12 residues long. In DNA, the CDR3 is TGTGCCTGGAGTGGCGGAGAAGAGACCCAGTACTTC. As protein: CAWSGGEETQYF.

This sequence joins TRBV14 and TRBJ2-7, with TRBD2 identical over 10 bases. This CDR3 has 15 residues. J lost 2 bases, V lost 4 bases, and 5 bases had no gene match. The germline V gene has CDR1 SGHDN and CDR2 FVKESK. Here the CDR3 reads CASSPLSGGAYEQYF. CDR3 bases: TGTGCCAGCAGCCCGTTAAGCGGGGGGGCCTACGAGCAGTACTTC.

This clone has only a few counts. V usage is TRBV6-6 and J usage is TRBJ2-7, with 9 bases lining up with TRBD1. The CDR3 consists of 13 residues. The ends lost 6 bases at V and 4 bases at J; junction bases unmatched: 4. Germline-derived CDR1 and CDR2 are MNHNY and SVGAGI (reference sequence). For the CDR3, the DNA is TGTGCCAGCAGGGAACAGGGGGCGTACGAGCAGTACTTC. Protein: CASREQGAYEQYF.

V is TRBV5-1 and J is TRBJ1-6; a possible D gene is TRBD1 (6 bases). The CDR3 totals 15 residues. CDR1 is SGHRS, CDR2 YFSETQ, per germline. Trimming pared 0 bases from V and 7 bases from J, leaving 11 bases between. The CDR3 nucleotides read TGCGCCAGCAGCTTGGACAGGGTAGTGAATTCACCCCTCCACTTT. Its protein is CASSLDRVVNSPLHF.

V is TRBV11-2 and J is TRBJ1-6, with D uncertain. Germline CDR1 SGHAT, CDR2 FQNNGV. V was pared by 8 bases and J by 10 bases, with 15 bases between. The CDR3 is made up of 13 amino acids. The CDR3 loop reads CASGSRLGSPLHF. DNA of the CDR3: TGTGCCAGCGGTTCCAGGCTCGGGTCACCCCTCCACTTT. The whole variable domain, remainder taken from reference TRBV11-2 and TRBJ1-6, is EAGVAQSPRYKIIEKRQSVAFWCNPISGHATLYWYQQILGQGPKLLIQFQNNGVVDDSQLPKDRFSAERLKGVDSTLKIQPAKLEDSAVYLCASGSRLGSPLHFGNGTRLTVT.

This chain links TRBV10-1 with TRBJ2-1; 10 bases align to TRBD2. This CDR3 spans 16 amino acids. The trim removed 0 bases at V and 8 bases at J, leaving 7 bases unmatched. From germline, CDR1 is WNHNN and CDR2 SYGVQD (reference sequence). The CDR3 sequence is CASSESRASGSYEQFF. CDR3 coding DNA: TGCGCCAGCAGTGAGTCTAGGGCTAGCGGGAGTTATGAGCAGTTCTTC.

V is TRBV10-3 and J is TRBJ1-3; D gene uncertain. Deletions cut 9 bases from V and 1 base from J, with 7 bases between. Germline V gene lookup returns CDR1 ENHRY and CDR2 SYGVKD. The CDR3 length is 12 residues. DNA of the CDR3: TGTGCCATTTTAGGATCTGGAAACACCATATATTTT. As protein: CAILGSGNTIYF.

This clone was recorded a few times. The V gene is TRBV3-1 (or the pseudogene TRBV3-2), the J gene TRBJ2-5, with TRBD2 matching over 7 bases. J gave up 9 bases and V 2 bases, and 6 bases lay outside the gene matches. The CDR3 length is 13 residues. The V gene's germline CDR1 is LGHDT and CDR2 YNNKEL (reference sequence). In DNA form, the CDR3 reads TGTGCCAGCAGCCAAATGACTAGCTCGGCCCAGTACTTC. Encoded protein: CASSQMTSSAQYF.

The chain has TRBV3-1 (or the pseudogene TRBV3-2) and TRBJ1-1, with D possibly matching TRBD1 (5 bases). Trimming stripped 2 bases from V and 4 bases from J, with 14 bases between. Per the germline V gene, CDR1 is LGHDT and CDR2 is YNNKEL (reference sequence). The CDR3 is 15 amino acids. Here the CDR3 reads CASSQLRTGGTEAFF. As DNA, the CDR3 is TGTGCCAGCAGCCAATTAAGGACGGGGGGCACTGAAGCTTTCTTT.